This TCR beta chain was identified in a study of technical replicates of blood from several donors. Germline CDR1 is SGHRS and CDR2 is YFSETQ. CDR3 length: 15 residues. Trimming removed 1 base from V and 6 bases from J, with 16 bases in between. A few counts support this clone. Clones were read by immunoSEQ multiplex PCR, and TCRdb kept only the in-frame ones, dropping some. This repertoire shows roughly 85,000 clones, roughly 94% found once; its top ten account for around 0.25%. Source material: T cells isolated from PBMCs. The clonotype originates from a human donor in good health. This chain joins TRBV5-1 and TRBJ1-1; no definite D call. Here the CDR3 DNA reads TGCGCCAGCAGCTTGATCGGGATTCAAGCTGCTGAAGCTTTCTTT. It encodes CASSLIGIQAAEAFF.